What follows is one TCR beta chain and its context. Its target is unknown. This CDR3 is built from 14 residues. Per germline, CDR1 SEHNR and CDR2 FQNEAQ (reference sequence). After removal of 3 bases from V and 3 bases from J, the junction contained 4 bases not matched to a gene. The source of the sample is a study of OX40 agonist ivuxolimab in advanced cancers. Study-wide findings and caveats: CD8+ T cells averaged more expanded clones than CD4+. Doses of 0.1 to 3.0 mg/kg were accompanied by clonal expansion of CD4+ and CD8+ blood T cells by week 6. Normalized T-cell clonal expansion was also low in some nonresponders.

Profiled with immunoSEQ multiplex PCR; TCRdb holds only in-frame clones, not every one. The sample records tens of thousands of clones, about nine tenths being singletons. This material consisted of CD4+ or CD8+ T cells sorted from blood, taken in a trial of the OX40 agonist ivuxolimab. The receptor's source is an adult with an advanced solid tumor such as melanoma, head and neck, liver or kidney cancer. The chain links TRBV7-9 to TRBJ2-7; TRBD1 agrees at 8 bases. Here the CDR3 reads CASSFGQGGYEQYF. In DNA, the CDR3 is TGTGCCAGCAGCTTCGGACAGGGTGGCTACGAGCAGTACTTC.